This TCR beta chain was captured by sequencing in a study of shared clonotypes between healthy human individuals. It was CD45RO-negative cells, positively selected for CCR7, that made up naive CD8 cells, with terminally differentiated effector memory CD45RA+ cells excluded. Sequencing used immunoSEQ multiplex PCR; TCRdb keeps in-frame clones, though not all of them. The repertoire holds millions of clones, with roughly 91% as singletons. The clonotype comes from a man between 18 and 35 years old in good health. Some clones in this sample may be carry-over from other donors' samples. Sequenced input: naive CD8+ T cells from PBMCs.

CDR3 sequence: CASSYPGRTGELFF. The DNA of the CDR3 is TGTGCCAGCAGTTACCCGGGACGGACCGGGGAGCTGTTTTTT. V usage is TRBV6-5 and J usage is TRBJ2-2; D may match TRBD1 or TRBD2 (5 bases each). Germline V gene lookup returns CDR1 MNHEY and CDR2 SVGAGI. V was pared by 2 bases and J by 5 bases, with 9 bases between. The CDR3 covers 14 residues.